The following is a T cell receptor (beta chain) sequence with its context. The entry originates in a study of control samples from healthy donors and cancer patients. Assay: immunoSEQ multiplex PCR; the TCRdb copy retains only in-frame clones and omits some. The sample contains about 130,000 clones, around 90% of which appear only once. The ends were cut back, 1 base at V and 0 bases at J, with 4 bases in the middle. Germline CDR1 is LNHNV and CDR2 is YYDKDF (reference sequence). The CDR3 contains 14 residues. The specimen was blood. This chain joins TRBV15 and TRBJ1-5; unclear D gene. The receptor was isolated from a man in his forties or fifties in good health. CDR3 nucleotide sequence: TGTGCCACCAGCAGAGGATATAGCAATCAGCCCCAGCATTTT. This translates into CATSRGYSNQPQHF.